The rows below give T cell receptor beta chains drawn from one sample of a study of blood T cell repertoires in COVID-19. TCRdb's copy holds only in-frame clones and misses some; the assay was immunoSEQ multiplex PCR. The table records around 180,000 clones, more than 80% of them present only once. The sequencing sample was made of PBMCs or T cells enriched from blood (not recorded which). The receptors were gathered from a man over 45 who had recovered from COVID-19. Each CDR3 is given with its conserved first and last residue. D genes are given only for firm matches. Part of the rows lack a size; the others show once, few, many or a class for expanded clones.

j_call v_call clone_size d_call cdr3_nt cdr3_aa
TRBJ2-3 TRBV9 - - TGTGCCAGCAGCGTAGACCAGGGGGGAGATACGCAGTATTTT CASSVDQGGDTQYF
TRBJ1-2 TRBV5-5 - - TGTGCCAGCAGCTTGCAACAGTACTATGGCTACACCTTC CASSLQQYYGYTF
TRBJ1-4 TRBV13 - TRBD1 TGTGCCAGCAGCCTCGGGGACAGTTATGAAAAACTGTTTTTT CASSLGDSYEKLFF
TRBJ2-3 TRBV4-2 - TRBD2 TGTGCCAGCAGCCACGTCGGCGGGGGGCCAGGGAGCACAGATACGCAGTATTTT CASSHVGGGPGSTDTQYF
TRBJ1-2 TRBV11-2 - - TGTGCCAGCAGCTTGCCGCCTCGAGGCTATGGCTACACCTTC CASSLPPRGYGYTF
TRBJ1-1 TRBV4-1 - - TGCGCCAGCAGCCAACTCCCGACCAGGAATTTGAACACTGAAGCTTTCTTT CASSQLPTRNLNTEAFF
TRBJ1-6 TRBV25-1 - - TGTGCCAGCAGCCCTACCCTCGGACTGTCTTCACCCCTCCACTTT CASSPTLGLSSPLHF
TRBJ1-1 TRBV30 - - TGTGCCTGGTCCCTAGGGGGTAGGACTGAAGCTTTCTTT CAWSLGGRTEAFF
TRBJ1-4 TRBV7-9 - TRBD1 TGTGCCAGCAGCCCAGGACAGGGACAGAAAGAAAAACTGTTTTTT CASSPGQGQKEKLFF
TRBJ2-7 TRBV14 - - TGTGCCAGCAGCCAAGATCCAGGGCGGCACGAGCAGTACTTC CASSQDPGRHEQYF
TRBJ2-3 TRBV4-2 - TRBD2 TGTGCCAGCAGCCAGGCCCTAGCGGGGGCCACAAGTACGCAGTATTTT CASSQALAGATSTQYF
TRBJ1-2 TRBV5-6 few - TGTGCCAGCAGCTTGGTATCAGGCGATGGCTACACCTTC CASSLVSGDGYTF
TRBJ2-2 TRBV5-8 - - TGTGCCAGCCGTGGCAGGCAGGACACCGGGGAGCTGTTTTTT CASRGRQDTGELFF
TRBJ1-2 TRBV3-1/TRBV3-2 - - TGTGCCAGCAGCCAAGATGCGTTCCGTTTTGGTGGCTACACCTTC CASSQDAFRFGGYTF
TRBJ1-3 TRBV6-5 - TRBD1 TGTGCCAGCACCAGACAGGGATCGGGTAACACCATATATTTT CASTRQGSGNTIYF
TRBJ1-1 TRBV7-3 - - TGTGCCAGCAGCAAGACAAAGGACACTGAAGCTTTCTTT CASSKTKDTEAFF
TRBJ2-7 TRBV6-5 - - TGTGCCAGCAGTTACTCGATGGCGGGTTCCTACGAGCAGTACTTC CASSYSMAGSYEQYF
TRBJ1-2 TRBV4-1 - TRBD1 TGCGCCAGCAGCTTCAGAACCGGGACAGGGGAGGGCTACACCTTC CASSFRTGTGEGYTF
TRBJ2-3 TRBV27 - - TGTGCCAGCAGTTTAAACGAGGGCACAGATACGCAGTATTTT CASSLNEGTDTQYF
TRBJ1-3 TRBV4-2 few - TGTGCCAGCAGCCAAGAATACGCGGGAAACACCATATATTTT CASSQEYAGNTIYF
TRBJ2-5 TRBV5-1 - TRBD1 TGCGCCAGCAGCAGAGGGACAGGGGGCGCCCTCCAAGAGACCCAGTACTTC CASSRGTGGALQETQYF
TRBJ2-7 TRBV5-1 few - TGCGCCAGCAGCCGGTACCCAAGGGGCGACTCCTACGAGCAGTACTTC CASSRYPRGDSYEQYF
TRBJ2-7 TRBV10-3 - TRBD1 TGTGCCATCAGTGGGGGTGGGACAGGCTACGAGCAGTACTTC CAISGGGTGYEQYF
TRBJ1-5 TRBV6-1 - - TGTGCCAGCAGTGAAAACGGGGATCAGCCCCAGCATTTT CASSENGDQPQHF
TRBJ2-3 TRBV3-1/TRBV3-2 - TRBD1 TGTGCCAGCAGCCAAGCGGACAGGGGCTATACAGATACGCAGTATTTT CASSQADRGYTDTQYF
TRBJ1-4 TRBV5-1 - - TGCGCCAGCAGCCCTCGGGGGGCCACTAATGAAAAACTGTTTTTT CASSPRGATNEKLFF
TRBJ1-1 TRBV15 - - TGTGCCACCAGCAGTCCCCGACGGGAGAACACTGAAGCTTTCTTT CATSSPRRENTEAFF
TRBJ2-2 TRBV19 - TRBD1 TGTGCCAGTAGTATAGGACAGGGAGTAGGTACCGGGGAGCTGTTTTTT CASSIGQGVGTGELFF
TRBJ1-5 TRBV3-1/TRBV3-2 - - TGTGCCAGCAGCCACGCAGGGAATCAGCCCCAGCATTTT CASSHAGNQPQHF